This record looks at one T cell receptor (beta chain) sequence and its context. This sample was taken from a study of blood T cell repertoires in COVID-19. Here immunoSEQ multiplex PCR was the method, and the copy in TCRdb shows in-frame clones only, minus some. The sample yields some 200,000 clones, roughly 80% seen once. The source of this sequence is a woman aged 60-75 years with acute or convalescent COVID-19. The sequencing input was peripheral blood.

CDR3 sequence (DNA): TGTGCCAGCAGCTTAGTCCGGGGGGGACCGTATGGCTACACCTTC. Its protein is CASSLVRGGPYGYTF. The chain links TRBV11-2 to TRBJ1-2; a possible D gene is TRBD1 (5 bases). The CDR3 is made up of 15 amino acids. Germline lookup yields CDR1 SGHAT and CDR2 FQNNGV. The V gene lost 1 base and the J gene lost 5 bases, with 14 bases spanning the gap.